This passage covers 3 T cell receptor beta chains from one sample sequenced in a study of blood T cell repertoires in COVID-19. Clones were sequenced by immunoSEQ multiplex PCR, and TCRdb holds only the in-frame ones, with some missing. Of over 200,000 clones listed, roughly four fifths are singletons. The sample comprised PBMCs or T cells enriched from blood (not recorded which). The receptor set was obtained from a man between 35 and 55 years old who had recovered from COVID-19.

The CDR3 coding sequence is TGTGCCAGTAGTATAGCAGGCAGCAACTATGGCTACACCTTC. It is translated as CASSIAGSNYGYTF. The chain links TRBV19 to TRBJ1-2; D unresolved. Germline CDR1 is LNHDA and CDR2 is SQIVND (reference sequence). The CDR3 covers 14 residues. The V and J ends lost 1 base and 2 bases respectively, with 8 bases between them.

This clone has only one observation. The gene calls are TRBV29-1 and TRBJ2-1; tentatively, D is TRBD1 (6 bases). With 8 bases removed from V and 2 bases from J, the gap between germline ends came to 13 bases. The V gene's germline CDR1 is SQVTM and CDR2 ANQGSEA. The CDR3 totals 13 residues. DNA of the CDR3: TGCAGCCGCTCAGGGGACCCCTACAATGAGCAGTTCTTC. Its protein is CSRSGDPYNEQFF.

The chain carries TRBV25-1 and TRBJ2-2; weak D call: TRBD2 (7 bases). CDR1 MGHDK and CDR2 SYGVNS come from the germline V gene. The CDR3 totals 13 residues. The V gene lost 6 bases and the J gene lost 3 bases, with 8 bases spanning the gap. The CDR3 DNA follows: TGTGCCAGCAGGCGGGGGCACACCGGGGAGCTGTTTTTT. Amino acids: CASRRGHTGELFF.